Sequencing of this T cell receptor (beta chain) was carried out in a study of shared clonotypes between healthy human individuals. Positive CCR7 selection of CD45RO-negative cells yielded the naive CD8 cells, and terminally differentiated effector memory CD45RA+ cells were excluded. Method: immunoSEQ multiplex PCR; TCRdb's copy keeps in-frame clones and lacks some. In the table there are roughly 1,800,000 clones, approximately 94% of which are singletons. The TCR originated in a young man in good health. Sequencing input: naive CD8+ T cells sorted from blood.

The CDR3 DNA follows: TGTGCCAGCAGTTTATCTGGGGATTGGGGCTACTATGGCTACACCTTC. It specifies CASSLSGDWGYYGYTF. This sequence joins TRBV27 and TRBJ1-2; D is possibly TRBD1 (5 bases). V shed 0 bases and J shed 3 bases, with 14 bases lying between them. Germline CDR1 is MNHEY and CDR2 is SMNVEV (reference sequence). The CDR3 spans 16 residues.